This T cell receptor beta chain came from a study of T cell responses to AZD1222 COVID-19 vaccine. CDR1 is DFQATT, CDR2 SNEGSKA, per germline (reference sequence). The CDR3 contains 10 residues. Trimming removed 3 bases from V and 7 bases from J, with 3 bases in between. Sequencing was performed with immunoSEQ multiplex PCR; in TCRdb, only in-frame clones are kept and a portion is missing. Of some 110,000 clones listed, roughly 90% are singletons. Comment on this clone: Its antigen is currently unknown.

Study observations and caveats: In a largely white British group with more females than males, clonal diversity was possibly underestimated. The reported proportion of spike-specific TCRs targeting unmutated variant regions was nearly half.

This sample comprised peripheral blood, obtained on day 0 of AZD1222 vaccination. The chain combines TRBV20-1 with TRBJ1-4; D uncertain. This TCR derives from an adult in good health. The CDR3 is CSASGEKLFF. Here the CDR3 DNA reads TGCAGTGCTAGCGGTGAAAAACTGTTTTTT.